Listed below are T cell receptor beta chains from one sample, sequenced in a study of T cells in Graves' hyperthyroidism and ophthalmopathy. One entry per CDR3 protein, called by TCRdb with MiXCR from the multiplex PCR reads. In the table there are 150,000 to 200,000 distinct CDR3 sequences, 9.4% of which are singletons. Sequenced: blood. These receptors were collected from a woman in her late teens or twenties with Graves' hyperthyroidism that later progressed to Graves' ophthalmopathy. CDR3s leave out the opening cysteine and the closing phenylalanine or tryptophan. D genes are given only for firm matches. For some rows the clone size is stated as once, few or many, or as a class when expanded; others skip it.

V	size	J	D	CDR3
TRBV6-5	many	TRBJ2-5	-	ASSYGQETQY
TRBV7-9	many	TRBJ2-2	TRBD1	ASSPPGQGRGAGELF
TRBV5-1	few	TRBJ1-3	-	ASSLAGENTIY
TRBV12-3/TRBV12-4	many	TRBJ1-5	-	ASSFWGGNQPQH
TRBV30	many	TRBJ1-2	TRBD1	AGDRGLYDYGYT
TRBV4-1	-	TRBJ1-5	TRBD1	ASSQEQGNQPQH
TRBV2	many	TRBJ2-6	TRBD2	ASTKRWWNSGVSGANVLT
TRBV6-5	-	TRBJ1-2	-	ASSYVGGYGYT
TRBV4-1	-	TRBJ1-2	-	ASSQDGGEGGYT
TRBV20-1	many	TRBJ2-5	TRBD2	SANSYTTSGSPETQY
TRBV9	-	TRBJ2-7	-	ASSGQGGPYEQY
TRBV27	many	TRBJ2-1	-	ASSFGGPGEQF
TRBV20-1	few	TRBJ2-2	-	SAFTGELF
TRBV7-2	many	TRBJ2-1	-	ASSLTQGYLNEQF
TRBV29-1	many	TRBJ1-2	-	SVERGQLDGYT
TRBV20-1	many	TRBJ2-1	-	SATPTSSYNEQF
TRBV6-1	many	TRBJ2-5	-	ASSEAGTQETQY
TRBV6-1	many	TRBJ1-1	TRBD1	ASSATGGTEAF
TRBV15	few	TRBJ2-3	TRBD2	ATSRGLAGGPSTDTQY
TRBV6-1	many	TRBJ2-1	-	ASSAYSKLSYNEQF
TRBV6-1	many	TRBJ1-1	-	ASRTPNGGNTEAF
TRBV19	few	TRBJ2-2	-	ASSRPAGELF
TRBV7-3	many	TRBJ2-1	TRBD2	ASSAGGKNNEQF